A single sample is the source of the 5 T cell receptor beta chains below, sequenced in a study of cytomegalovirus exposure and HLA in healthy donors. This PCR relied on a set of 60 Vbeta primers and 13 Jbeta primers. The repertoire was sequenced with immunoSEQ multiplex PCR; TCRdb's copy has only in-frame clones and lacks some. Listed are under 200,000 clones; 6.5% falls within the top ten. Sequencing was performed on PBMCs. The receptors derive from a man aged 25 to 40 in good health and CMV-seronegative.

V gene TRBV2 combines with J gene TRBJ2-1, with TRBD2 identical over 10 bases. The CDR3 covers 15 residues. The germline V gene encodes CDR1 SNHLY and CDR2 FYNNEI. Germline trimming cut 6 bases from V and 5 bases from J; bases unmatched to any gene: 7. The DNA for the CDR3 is TGTGCCAGCAGGCCCCAAACTAGCGGGGACAATGAGCAGTTCTTC. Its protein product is CASRPQTSGDNEQFF.

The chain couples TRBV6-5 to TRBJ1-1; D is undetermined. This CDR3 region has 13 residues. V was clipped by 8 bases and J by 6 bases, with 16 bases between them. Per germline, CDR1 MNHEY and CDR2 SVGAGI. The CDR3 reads CASQNFEASEAFF. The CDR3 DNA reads TGTGCCAGCCAGAACTTCGAGGCCTCTGAAGCTTTCTTT.

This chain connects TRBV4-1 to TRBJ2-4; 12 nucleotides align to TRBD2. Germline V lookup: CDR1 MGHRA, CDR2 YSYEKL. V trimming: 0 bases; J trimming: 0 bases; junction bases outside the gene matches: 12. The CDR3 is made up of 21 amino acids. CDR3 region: CASSQDRALAGGTLAKNIQYF. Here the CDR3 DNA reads TGCGCCAGCAGCCAAGATCGGGCGCTAGCGGGAGGGACACTAGCCAAAAACATTCAGTACTTC.

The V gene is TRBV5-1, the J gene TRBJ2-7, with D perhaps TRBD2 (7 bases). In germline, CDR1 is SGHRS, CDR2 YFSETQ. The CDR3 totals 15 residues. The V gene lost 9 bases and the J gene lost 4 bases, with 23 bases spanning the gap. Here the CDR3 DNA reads TGCGCCACCACCCCTATGGGGGGGCTGCAGTACGAGCAGTACTTC. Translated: CATTPMGGLQYEQYF.

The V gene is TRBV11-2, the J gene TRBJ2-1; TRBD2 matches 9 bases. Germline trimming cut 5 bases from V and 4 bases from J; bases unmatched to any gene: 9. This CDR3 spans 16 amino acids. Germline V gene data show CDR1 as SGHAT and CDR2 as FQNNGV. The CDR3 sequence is CASSPRVLAGYNEQFF. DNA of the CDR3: TGTGCCAGCAGCCCGAGGGTACTAGCGGGTTACAATGAGCAGTTCTTC.